Each of the 29 T cell receptor beta chains below was sequenced from the same sample in a study of T cells after yellow fever vaccination. From the 5' RACE reads, TCRdb called clonotypes with MiXCR, one entry per CDR3 protein. The sample has about 74,000 distinct CDR3 sequences; approximately 7.7% are singletons. The sample in question was CD8+ T cells sorted from PBMCs, obtained 5 days after the first yellow fever vaccination. These receptors were collected from a man between 18 and 35 years old who received the YFV17D yellow fever vaccine.

This clonotype was observed many times. This chain links TRBV7-9 with TRBJ2-1; 7 bases are shared with TRBD1. The CDR3 spans 16 residues. Trimming cost V 11 bases and J 2 bases; bases outside gene matches: 15. Per germline, CDR1 SEHNR and CDR2 FQNEAQ (reference sequence). Here the CDR3 reads CAAAETGFFTYNEQFF. The CDR3 DNA reads TGTGCCGCGGCCGAGACAGGGTTTTTTACCTACAATGAGCAGTTCTTC.

This chain connects TRBV6-5 to TRBJ1-2, with D hard to call. The CDR3 totals 13 residues. CDR1 and CDR2 (germline): MNHEY, SVGAGI. Trimming took 0 bases from V and 4 from J, leaving 6 bases between them. The CDR3 sequence: CASSYSSSYGYTF. CDR3 DNA: TGTGCCAGCAGTTACTCGTCGTCCTATGGCTACACCTTC.

J is TRBJ1-6 and V is TRBV28, with a possible D match to TRBD1 (5 bases). Per the germline V gene, CDR1 is MDHEN and CDR2 is SYDVKM. Deletions cut 10 bases from V and 7 bases from J, with 20 bases between. This CDR3 region has 15 residues. The CDR3 is CATPPRGPKNSPLHF. The CDR3 DNA is TGTGCCACCCCCCCCCGGGGCCCGAAAAATTCACCCCTCCACTTT.

This clonotype was seen only a few times. The V gene is TRBV20-1, the J gene TRBJ2-5, with TRBD2 as a possible D gene (6 bases). Trimming stripped 0 bases from V and 9 bases from J, with 8 bases between. Germline assignment: CDR1 DFQATT and CDR2 SNEGSKA (reference sequence). CDR3 length: 11 amino acids. In DNA form, the CDR3 reads TGCAGTGCTAGAGATTCGGGAGCCCAGTACTTC. It yields the protein CSARDSGAQYF.

This clonotype showed up many times. The chain recombines TRBV20-1 with TRBJ1-4, with no clear D. In germline, CDR1 is DFQATT, CDR2 SNEGSKA (reference sequence). The V end was cut by 6 bases, the J end by 8 bases, with 13 bases between. This CDR3 spans 12 amino acids. The CDR3 DNA reads TGCAGTGCCCCCGGGCCCTCCGAAAAACTGTTTTTT. Protein: CSAPGPSEKLFF.

The chain couples TRBV3-1 to TRBJ2-3, with D perhaps matching TRBD2 (6 bases). V gave up 6 bases and J gave up 3 bases, with 13 bases separating them. The CDR3 is 14 residues long. Germline V CDR1 and CDR2: LGHDT, YNNKEL (reference sequence). The CDR3 DNA reads as TGTGCCAGCAGTCCCACCGGGGGAACAGATACGCAGTATTTT. Translated, it gives CASSPTGGTDTQYF.

The genes are TRBV7-9 and TRBJ2-6; D possibly uses TRBD1 or TRBD2 (5 bases each). V lost 8 bases and J 4 bases, leaving 9 bases between the germline ends. The V gene's germline CDR1 is SEHNR and CDR2 FQNEAQ (reference sequence). The CDR3 runs to 13 residues. The CDR3 region is CASVRDGANVLTF. DNA of the CDR3: TGTGCCAGCGTCAGGGACGGGGCCAACGTCCTGACTTTC.

This clonotype was seen many times. This chain joins TRBV4-3 and TRBJ2-3, with 8 bases identical to TRBD2. The J segment lost 2 bases and the V segment lost 4 bases, leaving 2 bases of the junction unmatched. This CDR3 is 14 amino acids long. Per the germline V gene, CDR1 is LGHNA and CDR2 is YSLEER. The CDR3 DNA is TGCGCCAGCAGCCCTAGCGGGTTCACAGATACGCAGTATTTT. Protein: CASSPSGFTDTQYF.

The V and J genes are TRBV4-1 and TRBJ2-2, with D perhaps assigned TRBD1 or TRBD2 (6 bases each). V was pared by 1 base and J by 2 bases, with 14 bases between. The CDR3 is made up of 17 amino acids. Germline lookup yields CDR1 MGHRA and CDR2 YSYEKL. CDR3 nucleotide sequence: TGCGCCAGCAGCCAAGGGAGGGGGATGGGTAACACCGGGGAGCTGTTTTTT. Its protein is CASSQGRGMGNTGELFF.

The genes are TRBV7-8 and TRBJ1-5; 7 positions agree with TRBD1. This CDR3 is 16 amino acids long. Trimming took 5 bases from V and 2 from J; bases not matched to a gene: 9. Per germline, CDR1 SGHVS and CDR2 FQNEAQ. The CDR3 loop reads CASSPFSGTGNQPQHF. The CDR3 DNA is TGTGCCAGCAGCCCTTTCTCTGGGACAGGCAATCAGCCCCAGCATTTT. The full variable domain, rest sourced from reference TRBV7-8 and TRBJ1-5, is GAGVSQSPRYKVAKRGQDVALRCDPISGHVSLFWYQQALGQGPEFLTYFQNEAQLDKSGLPSDRFFAERPEGSVSTLKIQRTQQEDSAVYLCASSPFSGTGNQPQHFGDGTRLSIL.

This clonotype has only a few counts. The V and J genes are TRBV6-2 or TRBV6-3 and TRBJ2-1; D may correspond to TRBD1 or TRBD2 (5 bases each). The CDR3 extends over 15 amino acids. CDR1 is MNHEY and CDR2 is SVGEGT in the germline V gene. V was trimmed by 10 bases and J by 4 bases, leaving 20 bases between them. This CDR3 reads CATSAGTPSYNEQFF. CDR3 nucleotide sequence: TGTGCCACCTCCGCCGGGACGCCGTCATACAATGAGCAGTTCTTC.

At least ten counts were recorded for this clonotype. The V gene is TRBV28, the J gene TRBJ1-1, with TRBD1 as a possible D gene (5 bases). CDR3 length: 12 residues. Germline V gene sequence: CDR1 MDHEN, CDR2 SYDVKM. V lost 3 bases to trimming and J lost 8 bases, with 10 bases between them. DNA for the CDR3: TGTGCCAGCAGTTTTAAGGGGCCCGAAGCTTTCTTT. Its protein product is CASSFKGPEAFF.

The table lists this clonotype with many counts. V usage is TRBV16 and J usage is TRBJ1-5; tentative D call: TRBD1 (5 bases). The CDR3 is 13 amino acids. Germline loops: CDR1 KGHSY, CDR2 FQNENV. V lost 0 bases and J lost 11, with 11 bases in between. The CDR3 nucleotides are TGTGCCAGCAGCCAATCGGGGCCCCGAGCCCAGCATTTT. This encodes CASSQSGPRAQHF.

This chain uses TRBV9 with TRBJ1-1; possibly TRBD1 for D (6 bases). The germline CDR1 and CDR2 sequences are SGDLS and YYNGEE. Trimming pared 7 bases from V and 5 bases from J, leaving 21 bases between. CDR3 size: 15 residues. CDR3 sequence reads: CASGPSGGGGTEAFF. The CDR3 bases are TGTGCCAGCGGTCCCAGCGGGGGAGGGGGGACTGAAGCTTTCTTT.

This clonotype was seen only a few times. This chain connects TRBV4-3 to TRBJ2-3, with a weak D call TRBD1 (6 bases). This CDR3 comprises 16 residues. The germline gives CDR1 LGHNA, CDR2 YSLEER. V was cut by 0 bases and J by 0 bases, with 10 bases left in between. The CDR3 region is CASSQDRGSSTDTQYF. CDR3 in DNA: TGCGCCAGCAGCCAAGACAGGGGCTCTAGCACAGATACGCAGTATTTT.

To note about this clonotype: A much larger clone differs from this one at a single base, so this may be a read error. This chain uses TRBV20-1 with TRBJ2-1, with D perhaps TRBD2 (6 bases). This CDR3 has 15 residues. V was shortened by 5 bases and J by 7 bases, with 21 bases between the two germline ends. Germline V gene sequence: CDR1 DFQATT, CDR2 SNEGSKA (reference sequence). The CDR3 region has the DNA TGCAGTGCTCCCCTCTCGCGGGGCATTGAAAATGAGCAGTTCTTC. It codes for CSAPLSRGIENEQFF.

The chain combines TRBV5-5 with TRBJ1-2, with 9 bases that match TRBD1. Germline V lookup: CDR1 SGHKS, CDR2 YYEKEE (reference sequence). This CDR3 comprises 18 residues. Trimming at V came to 3 bases and at J to 3 bases, leaving 15 bases not matched to a gene. CDR3 sequence (DNA): TGTGCCAGCAGCTCGACCGGGACAGGGACTGATTTGCACTATGGCTACACCTTC. This translates into CASSSTGTGTDLHYGYTF.

This clonotype appeared a few times. The CDR3 protein is CASSLAGQNSPLHF. DNA of the CDR3: TGTGCCAGCAGCTTAGCAGGCCAGAATTCACCCCTCCACTTT. The chain combines TRBV7-6 with TRBJ1-6; D call uncertain. Germline V gene lookup returns CDR1 SGHVS and CDR2 FNYEAQ. Trimming shortened V by 0 bases and J by 7 bases, and 7 bases separated the two germline ends. The CDR3 runs to 14 residues.

This clonotype was detected ten times or more. The chain combines TRBV6-2 or TRBV6-3 with TRBJ2-3; D might be TRBD2 (6 bases). The CDR3 contains 15 residues. The germline V gene has CDR1 MNHEY and CDR2 SVGEGT. Trimming left V 6 bases short and J 4 bases short, with 17 bases between. CDR3 region: CASRRGGDSADTQYF. For the CDR3, the DNA is TGTGCCAGCAGGAGGGGCGGGGATTCGGCAGATACGCAGTATTTT.

This clonotype was seen many times. The gene calls are TRBV27 and TRBJ1-5, with TRBD1 as a possible D gene (5 bases). The V and J ends lost 6 bases and 8 bases respectively, with 14 bases between them. Germline assignment: CDR1 MNHEY and CDR2 SMNVEV (reference sequence). The length of the CDR3 is 13 residues. The CDR3 is CASRWTPLEPQHF. Here the CDR3 DNA reads TGTGCCAGCAGATGGACACCACTCGAGCCCCAGCATTTT.

This clonotype was recorded at least ten times. The gene calls are TRBV15 and TRBJ1-6; no firm D call. With 0 bases removed from V and 10 bases from J, the gap between germline ends came to 10 bases. The length of the CDR3 is 14 residues. CDR1 is LNHNV and CDR2 is YYDKDF in the germline V gene (reference sequence). The CDR3 DNA sequence: TGTGCCACCAGCAGAGATAAACCGTTATCACCCCTCCACTTT. Translation gives CATSRDKPLSPLHF.

The gene calls are TRBV29-1 and TRBJ1-1; D gene ambiguous. Germline assignment: CDR1 SQVTM and CDR2 ANQGSEA. Trimming pared 3 bases from V and 6 bases from J, leaving 14 bases between. The CDR3 totals 13 residues. CDR3 sequence reads: CSVERAGFAEAFF. The CDR3 coding sequence is TGCAGCGTTGAGCGGGCGGGGTTCGCTGAAGCTTTCTTT.

In its sample, this clonotype was seen many times. V and J are TRBV5-1 and TRBJ2-2; 8 bases fit TRBD1. Germline CDR1 reads SGHRS; CDR2 reads YFSETQ. This CDR3 comprises 14 residues. The V and J ends lost 2 bases and 4 bases, in that order; junction bases with no gene match: 1. CDR3: CASSFDRGTGELFF. CDR3 nucleotide sequence: TGCGCCAGCAGCTTTGACAGGGGCACCGGGGAGCTGTTTTTT.

This clonotype was detected ten times or more. This rearrangement joins TRBV9 to TRBJ1-2, with D uncertain. V lost 6 bases to trimming and J lost 3 bases, with 24 bases between them. The CDR3 extends over 17 amino acids. Germline CDR1 and CDR2: SGDLS and YYNGEE. This chain's CDR3 is CASTLTYSPIGDYGYTF. For the CDR3, the DNA is TGTGCCAGCACTCTAACCTACAGTCCCATTGGAGACTATGGCTACACCTTC.

This clonotype was detected ten times or more. This chain joins TRBV6-4 and TRBJ2-3; a weak D match, TRBD1 (5 bases). Trimming shortened V by 3 bases and J by 0 bases, and 7 bases separated the two germline ends. Germline values: CDR1 MRHNA, CDR2 SNTAGT. The CDR3 loop spans 14 amino acids. DNA for the CDR3: TGTGCCAGCAGTGAGGGGCGGAGCACAGATACGCAGTATTTT. This gives the protein CASSEGRSTDTQYF.

Here the CDR3 DNA reads TGTGCCAGCAGGGGGGAGTCTGAGGAGACCCAGTACTTC. This translates into CASRGESEETQYF. This rearrangement joins TRBV5-4 to TRBJ2-5; D may be TRBD1 or TRBD2 (5 bases each). The V gene's germline CDR1 is SGHNT and CDR2 YYREEE (reference sequence). Between the trimmed V and J ends, which lost 5 bases and 5 bases, there was a span of 13 bases. The CDR3 has 13 amino acids.

This clonotype was counted at least ten times. The chain uses TRBV6-5 and TRBJ1-1; D unresolved. Germline assignment: CDR1 MNHEY and CDR2 SVGAGI. Trimming stripped 0 bases from V and 4 bases from J, with 9 bases between. There are 14 residues in the CDR3. The CDR3 sequence: CASSYSGGSTEAFF. The CDR3 DNA reads as TGTGCCAGCAGTTACTCGGGAGGAAGCACTGAAGCTTTCTTT.

The V call is TRBV4-1, the J call TRBJ2-6, with 9 bases aligning to TRBD1. V lost 3 bases to trimming and J lost 1 base; unmatched junction nucleotides: 7. This CDR3 region has 18 residues. The germline gives CDR1 MGHRA, CDR2 YSYEKL. This CDR3 is CASSQGQGLHSGANVLTF. CDR3 DNA: TGCGCCAGCAGCCAGGGACAGGGTTTGCATTCTGGGGCCAACGTCCTGACTTTC.

Only a few counts were recorded for this clonotype. The gene calls are TRBV7-6 and TRBJ2-5; D gene uncertain. This CDR3 has 12 amino acids. V dropped 8 bases and J dropped 3 bases, with 10 bases sitting between them. CDR1 is SGHVS and CDR2 is FNYEAQ in the germline V gene. The CDR3 sequence: CASAWWEETQYF. The CDR3 bases are TGTGCCAGCGCGTGGTGGGAAGAGACCCAGTACTTC.